These T cell receptor beta chains were read from a single sample in a study of blood T cell repertoires in COVID-19. The protocol was immunoSEQ multiplex PCR, while the TCRdb copy is restricted to in-frame clones and leaves out a portion. The sample holds roughly 140,000 clones, 70% to 85% seen once. Sequencing was performed on peripheral blood. The receptors shown here come from a woman in her 50s in a cohort sampled during active or convalescent COVID-19. Each CDR3 is given with its conserved first and last residue. A D gene is named only where the DNA matches it firmly. The size of a clone is reported for some rows only, either as once, few or many, or as a class for expanded clones.

TGTGCCAGTAGTACCCGGACAGGAATTGAAGCTTTCTTT,CASSTRTGIEAFF,TRBJ1-1,-,TRBD1,13,TRBV19
TGTGCCAGCAGCCAAGAACCTAGTACTATACCGTTCTTC,CASSQEPSTIPFF,TRBJ2-1,-,-,13,TRBV14
TGTGCCAGCAGTTTCGGACAGCGAGGAAACACCATATATTTT,CASSFGQRGNTIYF,TRBJ1-3,once,-,14,TRBV6-2/TRBV6-3
TGTGCCAGCAGTTATAGCGGGGGGGCCGGCGGGGAGCTGTTTTTT,CASSYSGGAGGELFF,TRBJ2-2,-,TRBD2,15,TRBV11-2
TGTGCCAGCACCCGTTCCTCCTCTGGGGCCAACGTCCTGACTTTC,CASTRSSSGANVLTF,TRBJ2-6,-,-,15,TRBV6-5
TGTGCCAGCAGCCCGTTTGGGACTAGCTCTACGCAGTATTTT,CASSPFGTSSTQYF,TRBJ2-3,-,TRBD2,14,TRBV27
TGTGCCAGCTCCGACAATACCGGGACAGGGGGGGGTCAGCCCCAGCATTTT,CASSDNTGTGGGQPQHF,TRBJ1-5,few,TRBD1,17,TRBV18
TGTGCCAGCAGCTGGGGCTCTGAGAATCAGCCCCAGCATTTT,CASSWGSENQPQHF,TRBJ1-5,-,-,14,TRBV5-6
TGCGCCAGCAGCTTGGGGAGTCTGACAGGGGTGGGCTATGGCTACACCTTC,CASSLGSLTGVGYGYTF,TRBJ1-2,-,TRBD1,17,TRBV5-1
TGTGCCAGCAGCACCGCCGGGGGGCGACATTCACCCCTCCACTTT,CASSTAGGRHSPLHF,TRBJ1-6,-,-,15,TRBV13
TGTGCCAGCTCACCGATGGACAGGGGCAGCGACTATGGCTACACCTTC,CASSPMDRGSDYGYTF,TRBJ1-2,-,TRBD1,16,TRBV18
TGTGCCAGCAGCACGGGTAGCGGGGGGGCCTTAACAGATACGCAGTATTTT,CASSTGSGGALTDTQYF,TRBJ2-3,-,TRBD2,17,TRBV3-1/TRBV3-2